The 19 T cell receptor beta chains in this list originate from one sample, sequenced in a study of cytomegalovirus exposure and HLA in healthy donors. This PCR relied on a set of 60 Vbeta primers and 13 Jbeta primers. Here immunoSEQ multiplex PCR was the method, and the copy in TCRdb shows in-frame clones only, minus some. This sample carries about 150,000 clones, roughly 89% of them seen once, and the ten largest clones take about 5%. The sample was PBMCs. The receptors shown here come from a woman aged 25 to 39 in good health and CMV-seronegative.

This rearrangement joins TRBV19 to TRBJ2-3, with 8 positions matching TRBD1. V trimming: 7 bases; J trimming: 4 bases; junction bases outside the gene matches: 4. Germline CDR1 reads LNHDA; CDR2 reads SQIVND (reference sequence). The CDR3 runs to 13 residues. The chain's CDR3 is CASKGQGPDTQYF. In nucleotides, the CDR3 is TGTGCCAGTAAAGGACAGGGTCCAGATACGCAGTATTTT.

This clone appeared a single time. The chain is built from TRBV4-3 and TRBJ1-2; D may be TRBD1 (6 bases). The V gene lost 0 bases and the J gene lost 4 bases, with 21 bases spanning the gap. The CDR3 spans 18 residues. CDR1 LGHNA and CDR2 YSLEER come from the germline V gene. CDR3 bases: TGCGCCAGCAGCCAAGACGGGGGGGGCGTGACAGGCATCTATGGCTACACCTTC. Translated: CASSQDGGGVTGIYGYTF.

The gene calls are TRBV4-3 and TRBJ2-3; D unresolved. Germline V lookup: CDR1 LGHNA, CDR2 YSLEER. V was clipped by 0 bases and J by 4 bases, with 5 bases between them. The CDR3 runs to 13 residues. The chain's CDR3 is CASSQDIADTQYF. In DNA form, the CDR3 reads TGCGCCAGCAGCCAAGATATCGCAGATACGCAGTATTTT.

The chain uses TRBV23-1 and TRBJ2-7, with 8 nucleotides matching TRBD2. TRBV23-1 is filed as an ORF, its function uncertain. After removal of 7 bases from V and 3 bases from J, the junction contained 8 bases not matched to a gene. The CDR3 is made up of 14 amino acids. The CDR3 coding sequence is TGCGCCAGCACTGCCAGCGGGAGTGACTACGAGCAGTACTTC. It yields the protein CASTASGSDYEQYF.

The chain employs TRBV4-1 and TRBJ2-1; TRBD2 agrees at 8 bases. J lost 11 bases, V lost 1 base, and 10 bases had no gene match. CDR3 size: 15 residues. Per the germline V gene, CDR1 is MGHRA and CDR2 is YSYEKL. For the CDR3, the DNA is TGCGCCAGCAGCCAAGTACGGGTAGCGGGGCAAAAGCAGTTCTTC. Protein: CASSQVRVAGQKQFF.

The chain links TRBV25-1 to TRBJ1-6, with D possibly TRBD1 on 5 matching bases. The V end lost 6 bases, the J end lost 3 bases, and 9 bases lay between the germline ends. Looked up from germline, CDR1 is MGHDK and CDR2 is SYGVNS. This CDR3 has 14 residues. CDR3 nucleotide sequence: TGTGCCAGCAGAGACAGTCTCTATAATTCACCCCTCCACTTT. This encodes CASRDSLYNSPLHF.

This chain uses TRBV28 with TRBJ2-1; a weak D match, TRBD2 (6 bases). The CDR3 is 16 residues long. Between the trimmed V and J ends, which lost 7 bases and 9 bases, there was a span of 25 bases. Germline assignment: CDR1 MDHEN and CDR2 SYDVKM. The CDR3: CASTRGGVSGLVEQFF. Written as DNA, the CDR3 is TGTGCCAGCACCCGAGGAGGAGTAAGCGGGCTCGTTGAGCAGTTCTTC.

This clone was picked up one time. CDR3 in DNA: TGTGCCAGCAGCTTCCACAGGAGGGTAGCGGGAGTTGGAGAGACCCAGTACTTC. As protein: CASSFHRRVAGVGETQYF. The chain employs TRBV7-3 and TRBJ2-5; 9 nucleotides line up with TRBD2. Per the germline V gene, CDR1 is SGHTA and CDR2 is FQGTGA. Unmatched junction bases numbered 15, after V lost 3 bases and J lost 4 bases. The CDR3 spans 18 residues.

As regards this clone: Germline and junction disagree at one end, which may indicate a read error. CDR3 nucleotides: TGTTCCAGCAGCCTACTAGCGGGAGTCAATGAGCAGTTCTTC. It encodes CSSSLLAGVNEQFF. The chain recombines TRBV7-9 with TRBJ2-1; 11 bases are shared with TRBD2. The germline V gene has CDR1 SEHNR and CDR2 FQNEAQ (reference sequence). CDR3 length: 14 amino acids.

This clone has a single count. The chain is built from TRBV7-8 and TRBJ2-5; no clear D gene. From germline, CDR1 is SGHVS and CDR2 FQNEAQ. The V and J ends lost 2 bases and 2 bases respectively, with 9 bases between them. The CDR3 is made up of 14 amino acids. CDR3 residues: CASSLIWRQETQYF. The DNA for the CDR3 is TGTGCCAGCAGCTTAATTTGGCGGCAAGAGACCCAGTACTTC. Full variable domain (rest looked up from reference TRBV7-8 and TRBJ2-5): GAGVSQSPRYKVAKRGQDVALRCDPISGHVSLFWYQQALGQGPEFLTYFQNEAQLDKSGLPSDRFFAERPEGSVSTLKIQRTQQEDSAVYLCASSLIWRQETQYFGPGTRLLVL.

The V and J genes are TRBV19 and TRBJ2-2, with 7 positions matching TRBD1. Losses at the gene ends were 8 bases for V and 8 bases for J; bases not matched to a gene: 11. CDR3 size: 14 residues. Germline CDR1 is LNHDA and CDR2 is SQIVND (reference sequence). CDR3 sequence reads: CASLGTAILGELFF. The DNA for the CDR3 is TGTGCCAGTCTCGGGACAGCGATCCTAGGGGAGCTGTTTTTT.

This chain uses TRBV29-1 with TRBJ2-3, with 8 bases that match TRBD2. Germline lookup yields CDR1 SQVTM and CDR2 ANQGSEA. The length of the CDR3 is 15 residues. The J segment lost 5 bases and the V segment lost 5 bases, leaving 12 bases of the junction unmatched. CDR3 sequence: CSVLAGPELGDTQYF. The CDR3 DNA reads TGCAGCGTTTTAGCGGGACCGGAATTGGGAGATACGCAGTATTTT.

The gene calls are TRBV6-1 and TRBJ1-2; no clear D gene. The CDR3 length is 17 residues. The V end was cut by 1 base, the J end by 3 bases, with 18 bases between. Germline assignment: CDR1 MNHNS and CDR2 SASEGT. The CDR3 reads CASSEDLTIGNYYGYTF. The CDR3 coding sequence is TGTGCCAGCAGTGAAGATCTCACCATTGGCAATTACTATGGCTACACCTTC.

V and J are TRBV2 and TRBJ2-2; 11 bases agree with TRBD2. The germline V gene encodes CDR1 SNHLY and CDR2 FYNNEI. The CDR3 sequence is 15 residues long. The junction had 7 bases not matched to a gene; V was cut back by 6 bases and J by 7 bases. CDR3 sequence: CASRTSGIKNGELFF. As DNA, the CDR3 is TGTGCCAGCAGGACTAGCGGGATAAAGAACGGGGAGCTGTTTTTT.

This clone showed up just once. This sequence joins TRBV7-9 and TRBJ2-5; the D gene is possibly TRBD1 (5 bases). Germline CDR1 reads SEHNR; CDR2 reads FQNEAQ (reference sequence). Trimming removed 5 bases at V and 3 bases at J, with 22 bases between. The CDR3 extends over 17 amino acids. CDR3 in amino acids: CASSGDRQFRVKETQYF. The CDR3 nucleotides are TGTGCCAGCAGCGGGGATCGACAGTTTCGGGTAAAAGAGACCCAGTACTTC.

This clone was observed a single time. The V call is TRBV2, the J call TRBJ1-1; 9 nucleotides align to TRBD1. Trimming at V came to 6 bases and at J to 5 bases, leaving 10 bases not matched to a gene. The CDR3 contains 15 residues. The germline V gene encodes CDR1 SNHLY and CDR2 FYNNEI. This CDR3 reads CASRDPQGAGTEAFF. The CDR3 region has the DNA TGTGCCAGCAGGGACCCACAGGGGGCTGGGACTGAAGCTTTCTTT.

The chain combines TRBV7-9 with TRBJ2-5; D is possibly TRBD2 (6 bases). The CDR3 extends over 15 amino acids. Between the trimmed V and J ends, which lost 5 bases and 5 bases, there was a span of 18 bases. Germline CDR1 SEHNR, CDR2 FQNEAQ (reference sequence). CDR3 nucleotide sequence: TGTGCCAGCAGCCCCGGCCTCGGGAGAACGGAGACCCAGTACTTC. Encoded protein: CASSPGLGRTETQYF. Full variable domain (remainder filled in from reference TRBV7-9 and TRBJ2-5): DTGVSQNPRHKITKRGQNVTFRCDPISEHNRLYWYRQTLGQGPEFLTYFQNEAQLEKSRLLSDRFSAERPKGSFSTLEIQRTEQGDSAMYLCASSPGLGRTETQYFGPGTRLLVL.

J is TRBJ2-7 and V is TRBV5-1; 11 nucleotides agree with TRBD2. Germline lookup yields CDR1 SGHRS and CDR2 YFSETQ. This CDR3 region has 15 residues. Unmatched junction bases numbered 4, after V lost 0 bases and J lost 5 bases. DNA of the CDR3: TGCGCCAGCAGCTTGGTTGCACTAGCGGGAGACGAGCAGTACTTC. This translates into CASSLVALAGDEQYF.

The CDR3 sequence is CASSSPYRTGTGYTF. In nucleotides, the CDR3 is TGTGCCAGTAGTTCGCCATACCGGACAGGGACTGGCTACACCTTC. The V gene is TRBV19, the J gene TRBJ1-2; 8 bases are a match to TRBD1. V was pared by 5 bases and J by 7 bases, with 12 bases of the junction left unmatched. The length of the CDR3 is 15 residues. CDR1 LNHDA and CDR2 SQIVND come from the germline V gene (reference sequence).